The rows below give T cell receptor beta chains drawn from one sample of a study of control samples from healthy donors and cancer patients. Data came from immunoSEQ multiplex PCR; TCRdb stores just in-frame clones and leaves some out. The sample carries about 82,000 clones, roughly 90% recorded once. The sequenced sample was blood. The receptors stem from a man aged 45-65 years in good health. Both conserved end residues are part of each CDR3. D genes are given only for firm matches. Size tells how often a clone was seen (once, few, many) or the class of an expanded clone, and some rows leave it out.

V: TRBV6-5
size: -
J: TRBJ1-6
D: -
DNA: TGTGCCAGCAGTTACTCCCCATCAGGGGATTCACCCCTCCACTTT
CDR3: CASSYSPSGDSPLHF

V: TRBV18
size: -
J: TRBJ2-7
D: -
DNA: TGTGCCAGCTCACCAATCCGGGGCTCCTACGAGCAGTACTTC
CDR3: CASSPIRGSYEQYF

V: TRBV7-9
size: -
J: TRBJ2-7
D: TRBD2
DNA: TGTGCCAGCAGCTTACTAGCGGGGTCCGACGAGCAGTACTTC
CDR3: CASSLLAGSDEQYF

V: TRBV7-2
size: -
J: TRBJ1-5
D: -
DNA: TGTGCCAGCAGCTTCTTCCGGGGCGGAGGTCAGCCCCAGCATTTT
CDR3: CASSFFRGGGQPQHF

V: TRBV6-5
size: few
J: TRBJ2-7
D: -
DNA: TGTGCCAGCAGCTCTGTCTACGAGCAGTACTTC
CDR3: CASSSVYEQYF

V: TRBV2
size: -
J: TRBJ2-6
D: -
DNA: TGTGCCAGCACTAGGGCACGAGGGGCCAACGTCCTGACTTTC
CDR3: CASTRARGANVLTF

V: TRBV7-9
size: -
J: TRBJ2-3
D: TRBD2
DNA: TGTGCCAGCAGCTCCCTTTCGGGGGGGTTTTGGGATACGCAGTATTTT
CDR3: CASSSLSGGFWDTQYF

V: TRBV6-6
size: -
J: TRBJ1-2
D: TRBD1
DNA: TGTGCCAGCACCTACGGACAGGCCTATGGCTACACCTTC
CDR3: CASTYGQAYGYTF

V: TRBV6-5
size: -
J: TRBJ1-5
D: -
DNA: TGTGCCAGCAGGGGAGGGGGCAATCAGCCCCAGCATTTT
CDR3: CASRGGGNQPQHF

V: TRBV11-2
size: -
J: TRBJ2-1
D: -
DNA: TGTGCCAGCAGCTTAGCCAGGAATGAGCAGTTCTTC
CDR3: CASSLARNEQFF

V: TRBV11-2
size: -
J: TRBJ2-7
D: -
DNA: TGTGCCAGCAGCTTAAACGGGGGTCCCTACGAGCAGTACTTC
CDR3: CASSLNGGPYEQYF

V: TRBV24-1
size: -
J: TRBJ2-3
D: -
DNA: TGTGCCACCAGTCGGGGTCTATCCACAGATACGCAGTATTTT
CDR3: CATSRGLSTDTQYF

V: TRBV12-3/TRBV12-4
size: -
J: TRBJ2-5
D: -
DNA: TGTGCCAGCACACAAAAAAGGGAAGAGACCCAGTACTTC
CDR3: CASTQKREETQYF

V: TRBV4-1
size: -
J: TRBJ1-1
D: -
DNA: TGCGCCAGCAGCCCCGAACGAGGGCGGCCTGAAGCTTTCTTT
CDR3: CASSPERGRPEAFF

V: TRBV11-2
size: once
J: TRBJ1-4
D: TRBD1
DNA: TGTGCCAGCAGCTTTCCGGGACAGGGGAATGAAAAACTGTTTTTT
CDR3: CASSFPGQGNEKLFF

V: TRBV7-2
size: -
J: TRBJ2-1
D: -
DNA: TGTGCCAGCACCCTACCCCTATACAATGAGCAGTTCTTC
CDR3: CASTLPLYNEQFF

V: TRBV27
size: -
J: TRBJ1-5
D: -
DNA: TGTGCCAGCTCGAGGAAACCTAATCAGCCCCAGCATTTT
CDR3: CASSRKPNQPQHF

V: TRBV27
size: -
J: TRBJ1-1
D: TRBD1
DNA: TGTGCCAGCAGATACCCGACAGGGGAAGCTTTCTTT
CDR3: CASRYPTGEAFF

V: TRBV7-6
size: -
J: TRBJ2-2
D: TRBD2
DNA: TGTGCCAGCAGCTTAGAACGACTAGCGGGGGCCTCGAACACCGGGGAGCTGTTTTTT
CDR3: CASSLERLAGASNTGELFF

V: TRBV11-2
size: -
J: TRBJ1-1
D: TRBD1
DNA: TGTGCCAGCAGCATGACAGGGTGGGGAGGCACTGAAGCTTTCTTT
CDR3: CASSMTGWGGTEAFF

V: TRBV7-3
size: -
J: TRBJ2-1
D: TRBD1
DNA: TGTGCCAGCAGCTTACAAGGACAGGTCTACAATGAGCAGTTCTTC
CDR3: CASSLQGQVYNEQFF

V: TRBV2
size: -
J: TRBJ2-7
D: -
DNA: TGTGCCAGCAGAGCTCAGGGTTACGAGCAGTACTTC
CDR3: CASRAQGYEQYF

V: TRBV3-1/TRBV3-2
size: -
J: TRBJ2-5
D: TRBD2
DNA: TGTGCCAGCAGCCGAGATCCCCGAAAGATTAGCGGGGGGGCCCACCAGGAGACCCAGTACTTC
CDR3: CASSRDPRKISGGAHQETQYF

V: TRBV4-3
size: -
J: TRBJ1-1
D: -
DNA: TGCGCCAGCAGCCAAGATCGGGGGGGGGCTGAAGCTTTCTTT
CDR3: CASSQDRGGAEAFF

V: TRBV6-5
size: -
J: TRBJ2-1
D: -
DNA: TGTGCCAGTACCTCCTACAATGAGCAGTTCTTC
CDR3: CASTSYNEQFF

V: TRBV11-2
size: -
J: TRBJ2-2
D: -
DNA: TGTGCCAGCAGCTATGGGACTACCGGGGAGCTGTTTTTT
CDR3: CASSYGTTGELFF

V: TRBV5-6
size: -
J: TRBJ2-7
D: -
DNA: TGTGCCAGCAGCTTGTCGTTCGCTCCCTACGAGCAGTACTTC
CDR3: CASSLSFAPYEQYF

V: TRBV6-5
size: -
J: TRBJ2-1
D: -
DNA: TGTGCCAGCAGGCCCGGGACCTATTTCAATGAGCAGTTCTTC
CDR3: CASRPGTYFNEQFF

V: TRBV6-5
size: -
J: TRBJ2-7
D: TRBD2
DNA: TGTGCCAGCAGTTACTCAGAGCGGGGGGCCGCCTACGAGCAGTACTTC
CDR3: CASSYSERGAAYEQYF

V: TRBV2
size: once
J: TRBJ1-4
D: -
DNA: TGTGCCAGCAGCCGGTTAGGGAGCCTTGGGGAAAAACTGTTTTTT
CDR3: CASSRLGSLGEKLFF

V: TRBV4-2
size: -
J: TRBJ1-3
D: -
DNA: TGTGCCAGCAGCCAAGAGTCCAGGGGAGGAGGAAACACCATATATTTT
CDR3: CASSQESRGGGNTIYF

V: TRBV10-1
size: -
J: TRBJ2-7
D: -
DNA: TGCGCCAGCAGTGAGTCGACTCGGGGAAATAGAGTCTCCGAGCAGTACTTC
CDR3: CASSESTRGNRVSEQYF

V: TRBV5-1
size: -
J: TRBJ2-1
D: -
DNA: TGCGCCAGCAGCTTCAAAATCAGAGATGAGCAGTTCTTC
CDR3: CASSFKIRDEQFF

V: TRBV5-6
size: -
J: TRBJ1-2
D: -
DNA: TGTGCCAGCAGCTTCGGGTCGGGAGAAAATAACTATGGCTACACTTTC
CDR3: CASSFGSGENNYGYTF

V: TRBV10-2
size: -
J: TRBJ2-7
D: TRBD2
DNA: TGCGCCAGCGGTGGCGGGGGCGAGCAGTACTTC
CDR3: CASGGGGEQYF

V: TRBV2
size: -
J: TRBJ1-5
D: -
DNA: TGTGCCAGCAGCTCAACTAGTAGGGTCTATAGCAATCAGCCCCAGCATTTT
CDR3: CASSSTSRVYSNQPQHF

V: TRBV18
size: -
J: TRBJ1-1
D: -
DNA: TGTGCCAGCTCACCGGCAGCCCCGGAAGCTTTCTTT
CDR3: CASSPAAPEAFF

V: TRBV14
size: -
J: TRBJ2-7
D: -
DNA: TGTGCCAGCAGCCAAGATATTTCCGGACGGGACGAGCAGTACTTC
CDR3: CASSQDISGRDEQYF

V: TRBV5-1
size: -
J: TRBJ2-7
D: TRBD2
DNA: TGCGCCAGCAGCTTGGGCGGGGGGTCCTACGAGCAGTACTTC
CDR3: CASSLGGGSYEQYF

V: TRBV7-2
size: -
J: TRBJ2-7
D: -
DNA: TGTGCCAGTACCTTGGACGGCTACGAGCAGTACTTC
CDR3: CASTLDGYEQYF

V: TRBV3-1/TRBV3-2
size: few
J: TRBJ1-2
D: -
DNA: TGTGCCAGCAGCGGCGACAGGAGTGGCTACACCTTC
CDR3: CASSGDRSGYTF

V: TRBV7-2
size: -
J: TRBJ2-1
D: TRBD2
DNA: TGTGCCAGCAGCTTGGTTTGGGGCCCAGCGGGGGGTTACAATGAGCAGTTCTTC
CDR3: CASSLVWGPAGGYNEQFF

V: TRBV7-8
size: -
J: TRBJ2-6
D: -
DNA: TGTGCCAGCAGCTTAGCGGGCGTGGACGCTGGGGCCAACGTCCTGACTTTC
CDR3: CASSLAGVDAGANVLTF

V: TRBV5-1
size: -
J: TRBJ2-3
D: TRBD2
DNA: TGCGCCAGCAGGAGACTAGCGGGGGGGTCAGATACGCAGTATTTT
CDR3: CASRRLAGGSDTQYF

V: TRBV20-1
size: once
J: TRBJ1-3
D: -
DNA: TGCAGTGCTAGTGCGTTCGAGAGTGGAAACACCATATATTTT
CDR3: CSASAFESGNTIYF

V: TRBV30
size: -
J: TRBJ1-4
D: -
DNA: TGTGCCTGGAGCCATTACAGTGGGGCTAATGAAAAACTGTTTTTT
CDR3: CAWSHYSGANEKLFF

V: TRBV7-3
size: -
J: TRBJ2-3
D: -
DNA: TGTGCCAGCAGCTTAAACGGGGGACACCAGGCGGAAGATACGCAGTATTTT
CDR3: CASSLNGGHQAEDTQYF

V: TRBV12-5
size: -
J: TRBJ2-7
D: -
DNA: TGTGCTAGTGGCAGTGGGCAGGGTGACGAGCAGTACTTC
CDR3: CASGSGQGDEQYF

V: TRBV6-1
size: once
J: TRBJ2-5
D: -
DNA: TGTGCCAGCAATATGGAAGAGACCCAGTACTTC
CDR3: CASNMEETQYF

V: TRBV10-3
size: -
J: TRBJ1-2
D: -
DNA: TGTGCCATCAGGGGCTCGGAAAATCATGGCTACACCTTC
CDR3: CAIRGSENHGYTF

V: TRBV4-3
size: -
J: TRBJ1-6
D: -
DNA: TGCGCCAGCAGCCCCCGGTTTCCGGATTCTTCACCCCTCCACTTT
CDR3: CASSPRFPDSSPLHF